Below, 24 T cell receptor beta chains from the same sample are listed, as sequenced in a study of blood T cell repertoires in COVID-19. The repertoire was sequenced with immunoSEQ multiplex PCR; TCRdb's copy has only in-frame clones and lacks some. This sample has under 300,000 clones; 87% occur once, and the top ten carry 6% to 9%. The sequencing input was peripheral blood. The receptors were gathered from a man between 60 and 75 years old who had recovered from COVID-19.

The J gene is TRBJ1-1, the V gene TRBV10-3; D unclear. Germline V gene lookup returns CDR1 ENHRY and CDR2 SYGVKD. V was pared by 1 base and J by 6 bases, with 12 bases between. This CDR3 comprises 14 residues. This CDR3 is CAISELIDRAEAFF. In nucleotides, the CDR3 is TGTGCCATCAGTGAGTTAATTGATAGAGCTGAAGCTTTCTTT.

The genes are TRBV3-1 (or the pseudogene TRBV3-2) and TRBJ1-1; a possible D gene is TRBD1 (6 bases). The germline V gene has CDR1 LGHDT and CDR2 YNNKEL (reference sequence). V dropped 4 bases and J dropped 4 bases, with 13 bases sitting between them. The CDR3 contains 14 residues. In DNA, the CDR3 is TGTGCCAGCAGCCCCAAGGGGGGGGGCACTGAAGCTTTCTTT. It translates to CASSPKGGGTEAFF.

The CDR3, as DNA: TGTGCCAGCAGTTATCGCCGACTAGCAAGGGACACCGGGGAGCTGTTTTTT. It encodes CASSYRRLARDTGELFF. The chain carries TRBV6-2 or TRBV6-3 and TRBJ2-2, with TRBD2 identical over 7 bases. This CDR3 has 17 residues. Germline lookup yields CDR1 MNHEY and CDR2 SVGEGT. J was trimmed by 3 bases and V by 3 bases; bases with no gene match: 10.

The chain recombines TRBV19 with TRBJ1-2, with 7 bases that match TRBD1. In germline, CDR1 is LNHDA, CDR2 SQIVND (reference sequence). This CDR3 has 13 residues. V lost 7 bases and J lost 7; bases outside the gene matches: 9. The CDR3 is CASTLRGQSGYTF. CDR3 coding DNA: TGTGCCAGTACCTTGAGGGGGCAATCTGGCTACACCTTC.

The gene calls are TRBV3-1 (or the pseudogene TRBV3-2) and TRBJ1-2; 8 bases align to TRBD1. The V and J ends lost 4 bases and 6 bases, in that order; junction bases with no gene match: 10. Germline V CDR1 and CDR2: LGHDT, YNNKEL (reference sequence). CDR3 length equals 15 residues. The CDR3 DNA reads as TGTGCCAGCAGCCCGCGAGAACAGGGGGGGAATGGCTACACCTTC. Translation: CASSPREQGGNGYTF.

The V gene is TRBV5-1, the J gene TRBJ2-1; possible D gene TRBD1, 5 bases. V was cut by 2 bases and J by 9 bases, with 9 bases left in between. The germline CDR1 and CDR2 sequences are SGHRS and YFSETQ. The CDR3 is made up of 12 amino acids. In DNA, the CDR3 is TGCGCCAGCAGCTTTGGTCAGGGTGAGCAGTTCTTC. The encoded protein is CASSFGQGEQFF. The full variable domain, rest sourced from reference TRBV5-1 and TRBJ2-1, is KAGVTQTPRYLIKTRGQQVTLSCSPISGHRSVSWYQQTPGQGLQFLFEYFSETQRNKGNFPGRFSGRQFSNSRSEMNVSTLELGDSALYLCASSFGQGEQFFGPGTRLTVL.

As to this clone: A read error may explain this, as a much larger clone is one base away. The chain couples TRBV6-1 to TRBJ1-5; D gene unclear. The CDR3 consists of 14 residues. Germline V lookup: CDR1 MNHNS, CDR2 SASEGT. Trimming pared 2 bases from V and 0 bases from J, leaving 5 bases between. The CDR3 DNA reads TGTGCCAGCAGTGAAAGGAGTAGCAATCAGCCCCAGCATTTT. Amino acid sequence: CASSERSSNQPQHF.

The J gene is TRBJ2-2, the V gene TRBV10-1; 7 bases fit TRBD1. Germline CDR1 is WNHNN and CDR2 is SYGVQD (reference sequence). The trim removed 3 bases at V and 2 bases at J, leaving 15 bases unmatched. CDR3 size: 19 residues. This chain's CDR3 is CASSDWDSLTNFNTGELFF. In nucleotides, the CDR3 is TGCGCCAGCAGTGACTGGGACAGCTTAACGAACTTCAACACCGGGGAGCTGTTTTTT.

In this sample, this clone turned up a few times. The chain uses TRBV11-2 and TRBJ2-3; 7 nucleotides match TRBD2. From germline, CDR1 is SGHAT and CDR2 FQNNGV. CDR3 size: 16 residues. After removal of 4 bases from V and 2 bases from J, the junction contained 9 bases not matched to a gene. CDR3 bases: TGTGCCAGCAGCTGGGGGGGGAGCTCTCCCACAGATACGCAGTATTTT. Translated: CASSWGGSSPTDTQYF.

V is TRBV14 and J is TRBJ2-3; D might be TRBD1 (5 bases). Germline CDR1 and CDR2: SGHDN and FVKESK. The V end lost 4 bases, the J end lost 9 bases, and 17 bases lay between the germline ends. The CDR3 has 14 residues. CDR3 DNA: TGTGCCAGCAGCCCGCCGCTCACAGGCCTAACGCAGTATTTT. It codes for CASSPPLTGLTQYF.

This rearrangement joins TRBV10-3 to TRBJ2-2; the D gene is possibly TRBD2 (7 bases). Between the trimmed V and J ends, which lost 8 bases and 5 bases, there was a span of 12 bases. CDR1 is ENHRY, CDR2 SYGVKD, per germline. The CDR3 covers 13 residues. The CDR3 loop is CAIERGATGELFF. CDR3 DNA sequence: TGTGCCATCGAACGGGGGGCGACCGGGGAGCTGTTTTTT.

The chain's CDR3 is CASRITRIGGQYF. Written as DNA, the CDR3 is TGTGCCAGCAGAATAACGCGGATAGGTGGCCAGTACTTC. The rearrangement links TRBV3-1 (or the pseudogene TRBV3-2) to TRBJ2-5; D uncertain. This CDR3 has 13 amino acids. Germline V CDR1 and CDR2: LGHDT, YNNKEL (reference sequence). V was trimmed by 6 bases and J by 10 bases, leaving 18 bases between them.

This chain connects TRBV6-1 to TRBJ2-2, with 7 bases identical to TRBD1. After removal of 2 bases from V and 7 bases from J, the junction contained 7 bases not matched to a gene. The CDR3 has 15 residues. Germline values: CDR1 MNHNS, CDR2 SASEGT. The CDR3 spells CASSEPGTVGGELFF. The CDR3 DNA is TGTGCCAGCAGTGAACCCGGGACAGTTGGCGGGGAGCTGTTTTTT.

The chain employs TRBV18 and TRBJ1-1, with TRBD1 as a possible D gene (5 bases). CDR3 length equals 15 residues. The germline V gene encodes CDR1 KGHSH and CDR2 LQKENI. V lost 2 bases and J lost 4, with 14 bases in between. This CDR3 reads CASSPGSGATTEAFF. The CDR3 DNA follows: TGTGCCAGCTCACCAGGGTCTGGGGCGACCACTGAAGCTTTCTTT.

This chain uses TRBV28 with TRBJ1-5, with D uncertain. Deletions cut 5 bases from V and 4 bases from J, with 9 bases between. The germline V gene encodes CDR1 MDHEN and CDR2 SYDVKM. The CDR3 length is 13 residues. The CDR3: CASSTVWNQPQHF. The CDR3 DNA reads TGTGCCAGCAGTACGGTGTGGAATCAGCCCCAGCATTTT.

The chain is built from TRBV5-1 and TRBJ2-1; 14 bases are shared with TRBD2. V trimming: 4 bases; J trimming: 1 base; junction bases outside the gene matches: 7. CDR1 and CDR2 from the germline V gene are SGHRS and YFSETQ. CDR3 length: 18 amino acids. This CDR3 is CASSVTSGGAFSYNEQFF. CDR3 nucleotides: TGCGCCAGCAGCGTGACTAGCGGGGGGGCCTTTTCCTACAATGAGCAGTTCTTC.

The chain uses TRBV25-1 and TRBJ2-7; 12 bases line up with TRBD1. J lost 1 base, V lost 4 bases, and 8 bases had no gene match. Germline CDR1 and CDR2: MGHDK and SYGVNS. This CDR3 has 17 amino acids. This CDR3 is CASSAGTGGALSYEQYF. In DNA, the CDR3 is TGTGCCAGCAGTGCCGGGACAGGGGGCGCATTGTCCTACGAGCAGTACTTC.

The gene calls are TRBV12-5 and TRBJ1-5; 7 nucleotides match TRBD1. Germline V gives CDR1 LGHNT, CDR2 FRNRAP. The CDR3 contains 15 residues. V was pared by 5 bases and J by 4 bases, with 8 bases of the junction left unmatched. In nucleotides, the CDR3 is TGTGCTAGTGGTGCCGGGAACAGGGGTAATCAGCCCCAGCATTTT. Translation gives CASGAGNRGNQPQHF.

The J gene is TRBJ2-3, the V gene TRBV11-3; maybe TRBD2 (6 bases). Germline V gene sequence: CDR1 SGHNT, CDR2 YENEEA. The CDR3 runs 13 residues. The germline V and J ends were trimmed by 8 bases and 2 bases, with 11 bases remaining between them. CDR3 DNA sequence: TGTGCCAGCTCCCGGGGGTACACAGATACGCAGTATTTT. Residues: CASSRGYTDTQYF.

The CDR3 here is CASSEGSRDRVTGGAYNEQFF. The CDR3 nucleotides are TGTGCCAGCAGTGAAGGGTCCCGGGACAGGGTAACGGGGGGCGCCTACAATGAGCAGTTCTTC. The rearrangement uses TRBV6-1 and TRBJ2-1; 9 bases agree with TRBD1. The CDR3 runs to 21 residues. V gave up 1 base and J gave up 2 bases; unmatched junction bases: 18. CDR1 is MNHNS, CDR2 SASEGT, per germline.

The chain employs TRBV7-9 and TRBJ2-1; a weak D match, TRBD1 (6 bases). The CDR3 spans 14 residues. V gave up 3 bases and J gave up 3 bases, with 9 bases separating them. Germline CDR1 is SEHNR and CDR2 is FQNEAQ (reference sequence). CDR3 in DNA: TGTGCCAGCAGCTTCCGGGACATCTACAATGAGCAGTTCTTC. This gives the protein CASSFRDIYNEQFF.

A single count supports this clone. This sequence joins TRBV10-2 and TRBJ2-2, with 7 positions matching TRBD1. V dropped 5 bases and J dropped 6; count of bases not matched to a gene: 15. The CDR3 extends over 17 amino acids. CDR1 is WSHSY and CDR2 is SAAADI in the germline V gene. The CDR3 protein is CASSRDRTGTRPGELFF. The CDR3 region has the DNA TGCGCCAGCAGTCGGGATCGGACAGGAACAAGGCCCGGGGAGCTGTTTTTT.

This clone has more than one count but fewer than ten. V is TRBV19 and J is TRBJ2-2; the D gene is possibly TRBD1 (6 bases). Germline loops: CDR1 LNHDA, CDR2 SQIVND (reference sequence). Trimming cost V 5 bases and J 1 base, with 20 bases left between them. The CDR3 is made up of 18 amino acids. This CDR3 reads CASSGWTVRKGNTGELFF. The CDR3 DNA reads TGTGCCAGTAGTGGATGGACAGTGCGGAAGGGGAACACCGGGGAGCTGTTTTTT.

The CDR3 loop reads CASSLFRDRGPGHNEQFF. The CDR3 nucleotides read TGTGCCAGCAGCTTATTTAGGGACAGGGGGCCCGGCCACAATGAGCAGTTCTTC. The chain uses TRBV7-9 and TRBJ2-1, with TRBD1 matching 12 bases. The V gene end was trimmed by 2 bases and the J gene end by 5 bases; junction bases not matched to a gene: 10. The germline V gene has CDR1 SEHNR and CDR2 FQNEAQ (reference sequence). This CDR3 spans 18 amino acids.